This T cell receptor (beta chain) was recovered during a study of tumor and adjacent non-tumor tissue in lung cancer. The library came from three nested PCR rounds adapted from ARM-PCR protocols. TCRdb fed the multiplex PCR reads into MiXCR, producing one record per CDR3 protein. This sample has tens of thousands of distinct CDR3 sequences; around four fifths occur once, and the top ten carry roughly 12%. This sample's RNA came from whole unsorted tissue. This CDR3 is built from 15 residues. V lost 0 bases to trimming and J lost 1 base; unmatched junction nucleotides: 1. CDR1 DFQATT and CDR2 SNEGSKA come from the germline V gene (reference sequence). This clonotype was picked up many times.

The TCR originated in a woman aged 45-60 years with non-small cell lung cancer. This chain joins TRBV20-1 and TRBJ1-5; 9 nucleotides agree with TRBD1. Sequencing was carried out using lung tumor tissue. For the CDR3, the DNA is TGCAGTGCTAGAGAAGGACAGGGGAGCAATCAGCCCCAGCATTTT. This codes for CSAREGQGSNQPQHF.